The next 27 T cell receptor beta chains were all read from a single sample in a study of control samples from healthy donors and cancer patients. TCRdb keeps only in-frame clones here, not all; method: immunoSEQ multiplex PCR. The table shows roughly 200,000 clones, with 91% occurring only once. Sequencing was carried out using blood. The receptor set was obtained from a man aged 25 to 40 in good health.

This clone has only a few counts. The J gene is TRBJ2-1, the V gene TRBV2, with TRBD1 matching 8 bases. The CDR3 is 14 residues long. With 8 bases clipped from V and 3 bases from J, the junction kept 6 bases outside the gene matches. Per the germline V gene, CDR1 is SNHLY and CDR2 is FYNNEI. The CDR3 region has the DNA TGTGCCAGCGGGCGGACAGGGATCTACAATGAGCAGTTCTTC. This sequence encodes CASGRTGIYNEQFF. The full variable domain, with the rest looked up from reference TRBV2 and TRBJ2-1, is EPEVTQTPSHQVTQMGQEVILRCVPISNHLYFYWYRQILGQKVEFLVSFYNNEISEKSEIFDDQFSVERPDGSNFTLKIRSTKLEDSAMYFCASGRTGIYNEQFFGPGTRLTVL.

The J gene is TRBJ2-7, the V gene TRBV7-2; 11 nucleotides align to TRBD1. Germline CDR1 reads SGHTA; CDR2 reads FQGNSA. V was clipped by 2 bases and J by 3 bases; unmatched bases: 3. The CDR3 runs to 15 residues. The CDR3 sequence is CASSLTGTGGYEQYF. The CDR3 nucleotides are TGTGCCAGCAGCTTAACCGGGACAGGGGGCTACGAGCAGTACTTC.

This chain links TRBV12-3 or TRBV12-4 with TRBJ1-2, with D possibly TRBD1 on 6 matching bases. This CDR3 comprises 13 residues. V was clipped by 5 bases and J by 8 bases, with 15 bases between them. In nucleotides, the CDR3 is TGTGCCAGCAGTCTACAGGGTCGGTACGGCTACACCTTC. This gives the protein CASSLQGRYGYTF.

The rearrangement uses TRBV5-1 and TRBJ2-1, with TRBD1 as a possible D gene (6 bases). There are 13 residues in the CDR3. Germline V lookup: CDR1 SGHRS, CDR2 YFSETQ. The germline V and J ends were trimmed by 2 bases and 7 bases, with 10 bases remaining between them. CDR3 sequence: CASSFQGRNEQFF. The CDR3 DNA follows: TGCGCCAGCAGCTTTCAGGGGCGGAATGAGCAGTTCTTC.

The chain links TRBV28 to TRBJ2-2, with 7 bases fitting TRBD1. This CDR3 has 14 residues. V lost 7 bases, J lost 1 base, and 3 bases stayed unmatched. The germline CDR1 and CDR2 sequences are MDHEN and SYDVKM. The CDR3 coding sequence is TGTGCCAGCAAAGGGGGCGTGAACACCGGGGAGCTGTTTTTT. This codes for CASKGGVNTGELFF.

CDR3 coding DNA: TGCGCCAGCAGCCAAGTCTCCGGGACGGGGAACACCGGGGAGCTGTTTTTT. It codes for CASSQVSGTGNTGELFF. This chain connects TRBV4-1 to TRBJ2-2; D is perhaps TRBD1 or TRBD2 (5 bases each). The ends were cut back, 1 base at V and 1 base at J, with 13 bases in the middle. Germline V gene sequence: CDR1 MGHRA, CDR2 YSYEKL. The CDR3 is 17 residues long.

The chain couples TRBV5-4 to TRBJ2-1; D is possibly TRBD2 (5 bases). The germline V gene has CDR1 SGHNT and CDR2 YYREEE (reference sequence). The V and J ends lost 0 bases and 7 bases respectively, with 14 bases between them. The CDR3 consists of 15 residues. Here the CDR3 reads CASSLAGSGMNEQFF. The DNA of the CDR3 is TGTGCCAGCAGCTTGGCGGGGAGCGGCATGAATGAGCAGTTCTTC.

CDR3 DNA sequence: TGCGCCAGCAGTCTAAACTACGAGCAGTACTTC. This encodes CASSLNYEQYF. This sequence joins TRBV10-2 and TRBJ2-7; no firm D call. The CDR3 length is 11 residues. With 5 bases removed from V and 3 bases from J, the gap between germline ends came to 5 bases. Germline CDR1 reads WSHSY; CDR2 reads SAAADI.

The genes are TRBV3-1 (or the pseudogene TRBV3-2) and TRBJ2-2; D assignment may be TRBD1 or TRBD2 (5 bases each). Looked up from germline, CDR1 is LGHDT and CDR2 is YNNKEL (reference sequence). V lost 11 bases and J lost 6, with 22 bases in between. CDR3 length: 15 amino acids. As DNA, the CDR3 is TGTGCCTGTTTACCGGGACCCGGCGATTCCGGGGAGCTGTTTTTT. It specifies CACLPGPGDSGELFF.

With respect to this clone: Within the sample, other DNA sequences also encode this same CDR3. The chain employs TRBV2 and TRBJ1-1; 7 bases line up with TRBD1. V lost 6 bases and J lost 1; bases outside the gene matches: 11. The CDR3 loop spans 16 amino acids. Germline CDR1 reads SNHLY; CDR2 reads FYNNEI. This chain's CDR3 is CASRKMTGPRNTEAFF. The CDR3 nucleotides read TGTGCCAGCAGGAAAATGACAGGGCCTAGGAACACTGAAGCTTTCTTT. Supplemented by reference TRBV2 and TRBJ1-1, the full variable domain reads EPEVTQTPSHQVTQMGQEVILRCVPISNHLYFYWYRQILGQKVEFLVSFYNNEISEKSEIFDDQFSVERPDGSNFTLKIRSTKLEDSAMYFCASRKMTGPRNTEAFFGQGTRLTVV.

The CDR3 sequence: CASSQRGLLSYEQYF. The CDR3 DNA reads as TGTGCCAGCAGCCAAAGGGGGCTCCTGAGCTACGAGCAGTACTTC. The chain uses TRBV11-2 and TRBJ2-5, with TRBD1 matching 7 bases. The better agreement between TRBJ2-7 and the DNA end casts doubt on the J call. Germline CDR1 and CDR2: SGHAT and FQNNGV. This CDR3 comprises 15 residues.

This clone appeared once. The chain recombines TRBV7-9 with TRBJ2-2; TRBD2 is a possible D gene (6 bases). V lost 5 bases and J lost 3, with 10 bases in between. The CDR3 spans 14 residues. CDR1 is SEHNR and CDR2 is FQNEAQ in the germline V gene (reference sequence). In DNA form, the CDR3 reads TGTGCCAGCAGCCCGGGACTGTACACCGGGGAGCTGTTTTTT. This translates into CASSPGLYTGELFF. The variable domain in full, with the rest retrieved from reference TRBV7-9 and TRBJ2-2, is DTGVSQNPRHKITKRGQNVTFRCDPISEHNRLYWYRQTLGQGPEFLTYFQNEAQLEKSRLLSDRFSAERPKGSFSTLEIQRTEQGDSAMYLCASSPGLYTGELFFGEGSRLTVL.

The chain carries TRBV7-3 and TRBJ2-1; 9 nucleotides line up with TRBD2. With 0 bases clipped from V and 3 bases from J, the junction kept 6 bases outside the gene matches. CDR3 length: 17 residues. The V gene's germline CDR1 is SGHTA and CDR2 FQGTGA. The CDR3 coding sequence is TGTGCCAGCAGCTTAACAGGGGTAGCGGGGGTCTACAATGAGCAGTTCTTC. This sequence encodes CASSLTGVAGVYNEQFF. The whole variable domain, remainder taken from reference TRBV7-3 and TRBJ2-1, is GAGVSQTPSNKVTEKGKYVELRCDPISGHTALYWYRQSLGQGPEFLIYFQGTGAADDSGLPNDRFFAVRPEGSVSTLKIQRTERGDSAVYLCASSLTGVAGVYNEQFFGPGTRLTVL.

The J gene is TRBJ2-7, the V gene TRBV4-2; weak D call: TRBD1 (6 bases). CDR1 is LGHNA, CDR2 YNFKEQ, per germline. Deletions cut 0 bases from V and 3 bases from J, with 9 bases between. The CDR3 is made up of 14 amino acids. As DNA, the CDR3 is TGTGCCAGCAGCCAAGAGGCCAGGGGCTACGAGCAGTACTTC. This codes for CASSQEARGYEQYF.

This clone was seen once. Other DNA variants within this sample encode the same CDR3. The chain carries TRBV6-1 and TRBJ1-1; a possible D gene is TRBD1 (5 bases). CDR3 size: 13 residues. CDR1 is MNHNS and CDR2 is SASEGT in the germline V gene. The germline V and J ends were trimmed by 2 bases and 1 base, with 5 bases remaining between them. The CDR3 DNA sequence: TGTGCCAGCAGTGAAAGGGGGAACACTGAAGCTTTCTTT. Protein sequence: CASSERGNTEAFF.

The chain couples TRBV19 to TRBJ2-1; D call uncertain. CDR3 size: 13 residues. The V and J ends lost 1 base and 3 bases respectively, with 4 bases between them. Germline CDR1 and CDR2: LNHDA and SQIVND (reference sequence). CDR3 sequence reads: CASSIGHYNEQFF. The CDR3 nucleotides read TGTGCCAGTAGTATAGGCCACTACAATGAGCAGTTCTTC.

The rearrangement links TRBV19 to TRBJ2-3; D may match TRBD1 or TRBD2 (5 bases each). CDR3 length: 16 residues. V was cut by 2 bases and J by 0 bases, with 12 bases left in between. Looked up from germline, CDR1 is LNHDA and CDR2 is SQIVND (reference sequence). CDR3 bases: TGTGCCAGTAGTATACAGGGACCACTGAGCACAGATACGCAGTATTTT. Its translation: CASSIQGPLSTDTQYF. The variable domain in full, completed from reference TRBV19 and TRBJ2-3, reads DGGITQSPKYLFRKEGQNVTLSCEQNLNHDAMYWYRQDPGQGLRLIYYSQIVNDFQKGDIAEGYSVSREKKESFPLTVTSAQKNPTAFYLCASSIQGPLSTDTQYFGPGTRLTVL.

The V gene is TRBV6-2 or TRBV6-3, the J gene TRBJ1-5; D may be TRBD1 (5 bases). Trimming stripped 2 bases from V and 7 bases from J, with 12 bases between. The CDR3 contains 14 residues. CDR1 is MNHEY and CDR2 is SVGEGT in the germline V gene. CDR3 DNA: TGTGCCAGCAGTTACGGCAGGGCTTCCCAGCCCCAGCATTTT. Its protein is CASSYGRASQPQHF.

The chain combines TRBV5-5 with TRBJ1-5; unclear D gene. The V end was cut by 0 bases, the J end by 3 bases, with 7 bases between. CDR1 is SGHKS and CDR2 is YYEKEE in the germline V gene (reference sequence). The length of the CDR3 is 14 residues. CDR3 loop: CASSLAQFNQPQHF. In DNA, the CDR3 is TGTGCCAGCAGCTTGGCCCAGTTCAATCAGCCCCAGCATTTT.

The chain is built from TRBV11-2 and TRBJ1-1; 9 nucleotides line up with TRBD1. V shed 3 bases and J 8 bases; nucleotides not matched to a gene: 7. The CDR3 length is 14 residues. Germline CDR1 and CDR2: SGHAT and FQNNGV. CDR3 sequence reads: CASSFRDRVIEAFF. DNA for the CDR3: TGTGCCAGCAGCTTCCGGGACAGGGTTATCGAAGCTTTCTTT.

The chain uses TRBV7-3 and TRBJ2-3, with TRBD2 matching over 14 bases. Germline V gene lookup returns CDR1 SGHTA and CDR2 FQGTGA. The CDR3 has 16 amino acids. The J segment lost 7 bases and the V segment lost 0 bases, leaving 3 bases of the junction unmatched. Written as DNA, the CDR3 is TGTGCCAGCAGCTTAACGACTAGCGGGGGGGCATATACGCAGTATTTT. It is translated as CASSLTTSGGAYTQYF.

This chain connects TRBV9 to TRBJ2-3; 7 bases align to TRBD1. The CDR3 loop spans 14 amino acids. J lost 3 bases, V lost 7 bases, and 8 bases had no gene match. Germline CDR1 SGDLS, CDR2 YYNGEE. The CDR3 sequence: CASVRDSGTDTQYF. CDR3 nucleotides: TGTGCCAGCGTACGGGACAGCGGAACAGATACGCAGTATTTT.

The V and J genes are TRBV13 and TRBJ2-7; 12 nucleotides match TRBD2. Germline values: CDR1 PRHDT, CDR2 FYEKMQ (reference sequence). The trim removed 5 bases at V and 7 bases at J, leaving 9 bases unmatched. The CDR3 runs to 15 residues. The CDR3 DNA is TGTGCCAGCAGCCGATCTAGCGGGGGGGCGAGGGAGCAGTACTTC. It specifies CASSRSSGGAREQYF.

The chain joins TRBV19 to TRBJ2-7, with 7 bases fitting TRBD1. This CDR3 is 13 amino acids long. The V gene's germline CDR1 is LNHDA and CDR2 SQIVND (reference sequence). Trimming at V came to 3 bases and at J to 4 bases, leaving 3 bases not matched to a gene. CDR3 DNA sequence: TGTGCCAGTAGTATGACAGGGAGTTACGAGCAGTACTTC. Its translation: CASSMTGSYEQYF.

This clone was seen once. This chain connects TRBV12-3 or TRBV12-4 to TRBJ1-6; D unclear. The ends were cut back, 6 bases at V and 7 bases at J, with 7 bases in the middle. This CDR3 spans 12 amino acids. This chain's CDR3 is CASSSGNSPLHF. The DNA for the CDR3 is TGTGCCAGCAGCTCCGGGAATTCACCCCTCCACTTT.

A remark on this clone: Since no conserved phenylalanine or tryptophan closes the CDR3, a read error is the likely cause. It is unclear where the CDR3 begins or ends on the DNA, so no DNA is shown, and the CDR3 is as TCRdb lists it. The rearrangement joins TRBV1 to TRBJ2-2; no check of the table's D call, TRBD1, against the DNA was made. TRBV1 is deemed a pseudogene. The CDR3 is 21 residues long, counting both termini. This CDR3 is CTSSQEDRGETPGSCFSQPEC.

In DNA, the CDR3 is TGTGCCAGCAGCTTGGTTGGGGCCCGAGAGATGGCTGAAGCTTTCTTT. Its translation is CASSLVGAREMAEAFF. The rearrangement joins TRBV5-6 to TRBJ1-1; TRBD1 is a possible D gene (5 bases). V lost 0 bases and J lost 6, with 18 bases in between. The CDR3 is 16 amino acids. The germline gives CDR1 SGHDT, CDR2 YYEEEE. The full variable domain, completed using reference TRBV5-6 and TRBJ1-1, is DAGVTQSPTHLIKTRGQQVTLRCSPKSGHDTVSWYQQALGQGPQFIFQYYEEEERQRGNFPDRFSGHQFPNYSSELNVNALLLGDSALYLCASSLVGAREMAEAFFGQGTRLTVV.